The source of this T cell receptor (beta chain) is a study of monozygotic twins with inflammatory bowel disease. For every sample, eight separate reactions were used to make cDNA. Molecular identifiers with 6-nucleotide sample barcodes were added during cDNA synthesis via template switching. TCRdb reprocessed the 5' RACE reads, with one entry per CDR3 protein and no DNA. The specimen's table records some 440,000 distinct CDR3 sequences. Regarding the study as a whole: IBD patients shared fewer clonotypes with others than healthy twins, especially with disease activity.

In the case of this clonotype: Its antigen is as yet unknown.

The CDR3 covers 15 residues. Germline CDR1 is MDHEN and CDR2 is SYDVKM. This receptor was taken from a human donor with ulcerative colitis or Crohn's disease, or a healthy co-twin of an affected twin (not recorded which). The gene calls are TRBV28 and TRBJ2-5; checking the TCRdb D call of TRBD2 is not possible without DNA. The sequencing sample was made of blood. CDR3 amino acids: CASSHGTSGKETQYF.